This TCR beta chain was sequenced in a study of blood T cell repertoires in COVID-19. Across the whole study: Both acute and convalescent COVID-19 samples were obtained from the United States, Italy and Spain. PBMCs, B-cell-depleted T cells, or T cells were the source of the cDNA or gDNA that made up the material.

Seattle-derived patients entered the study during active infection and were followed longitudinally. From germline, CDR1 is SNHLY and CDR2 FYNNEI. The V segment lost 6 bases and the J segment 1 base; nucleotides outside the gene matches: 5. This CDR3 contains 14 residues. Authors' processing steps: Researchers report that nucleated cell counts were estimated from reference gene primer amplification. Produced via immunoSEQ multiplex PCR; TCRdb's table is partial and in-frame only. The V and J calls and clone size come from that table; D and trimming were worked out from the DNA. The profile shows some 330,000 clones, roughly 86% of them singletons.

The genes are TRBV2 and TRBJ2-5; 7 bases are a match to TRBD1. The clonotype originates from a young woman with COVID-19, enrolled during active disease. Input material: peripheral blood. The CDR3 coding sequence is TGTGCCAGCAGAGACTACAGGGGCCAAGAGACCCAGTACTTC. Translating it yields CASRDYRGQETQYF.